This T cell receptor (beta chain) stems from a study of blood T cell repertoires in COVID-19. About the study: The samples span acute and convalescent COVID-19 from the United States, Italy and Spain. Nucleic acid was either cDNA or gDNA, and it came from T cells, B-cell-depleted T cells, or PBMCs.

The V and J ends lost 5 bases and 6 bases, in that order; junction bases with no gene match: 10. Per germline, CDR1 SGHTA and CDR2 FQGNSA. The CDR3 spans 15 residues. In the authors' workflow: Estimation of nucleated cell counts was performed using reference gene primer amplification. Measured with immunoSEQ multiplex PCR; TCRdb has only the in-frame clones, and not every one. V, J and clone size were drawn from that table, and D and trimming were deduced from the DNA. The table shows a few hundred thousand clones, with around 89% occurring only once. The sequenced sample consisted of peripheral blood. The chain joins TRBV7-2 to TRBJ2-1; 7 nucleotides agree with TRBD1. This TCR came from a young man with acute or convalescent COVID-19. Here the CDR3 reads CASSPQGVVFNEQFF. The CDR3 bases are TGTGCCAGCAGCCCCCAGGGGGTTGTGTTCAATGAGCAGTTCTTC. The full variable domain, with the rest looked up from reference TRBV7-2 and TRBJ2-1, is GAGVSQSPSNKVTEKGKDVELRCDPISGHTALYWYRQSLGQGLEFLIYFQGNSAPDKSGLPSDRFSAERTGGSVSTLTIQRTQQEDSAVYLCASSPQGVVFNEQFFGPGTRLTVL.